The rows below give T cell receptor beta chains drawn from one sample of a study of control samples from healthy donors and cancer patients. TCRdb keeps only in-frame clones here, not all; method: immunoSEQ multiplex PCR. The sample records about 94,000 clones, about nine tenths being singletons. The sample consisted of blood. These receptors came from a woman aged 18-29 years in good health. The conserved cysteine and the conserved F or W are not part of the CDR3 here. Fields, in order: V gene, J gene, clone size, CDR3 protein. Not every row has a clone size; where given, it reads once, few, many or a size class.

v_gene: TRBV25-1; j_gene: TRBJ2-1; abundance: NA; CDR3aa: ASGGGNNEQF
v_gene: TRBV4-1; j_gene: TRBJ1-5; abundance: NA; CDR3aa: ASSQDRGGQPQH
v_gene: TRBV19; j_gene: TRBJ1-4; abundance: NA; CDR3aa: ASSTASVAPNEKLF
v_gene: TRBV5-1; j_gene: TRBJ1-4; abundance: NA; CDR3aa: ASSPTAGLTNEKLF
v_gene: TRBV2; j_gene: TRBJ2-1; abundance: NA; CDR3aa: ASSDLAGGRNEQF
v_gene: TRBV4-2; j_gene: TRBJ2-3; abundance: few; CDR3aa: ASSQGGGATDTQY
v_gene: TRBV30; j_gene: TRBJ1-1; abundance: few; CDR3aa: AWSVQGAHTEAF
v_gene: TRBV6-1; j_gene: TRBJ1-1; abundance: NA; CDR3aa: ASSESLADSFRGF
v_gene: TRBV6-5; j_gene: TRBJ1-4; abundance: once; CDR3aa: ASRQGVGEKLF
v_gene: TRBV5-1; j_gene: TRBJ1-1; abundance: NA; CDR3aa: ASSSGTGTMNTEAF
v_gene: TRBV7-2; j_gene: TRBJ2-1; abundance: NA; CDR3aa: ASSLTGFEQF
v_gene: TRBV27; j_gene: TRBJ2-3; abundance: NA; CDR3aa: ASSLFGQGTDTQY
v_gene: TRBV25-1; j_gene: TRBJ1-4; abundance: NA; CDR3aa: ASSDGLGEKLF
v_gene: TRBV27; j_gene: TRBJ2-3; abundance: NA; CDR3aa: ASSLFTGGRDTQY
v_gene: TRBV2; j_gene: TRBJ1-2; abundance: NA; CDR3aa: ASSVGQGTYGYT
v_gene: TRBV2; j_gene: TRBJ2-7; abundance: NA; CDR3aa: ASTIPKTDTHEQY
v_gene: TRBV24-1; j_gene: TRBJ1-5; abundance: once; CDR3aa: ATSDTRQGVNQPQH
v_gene: TRBV7-9; j_gene: TRBJ1-1; abundance: once; CDR3aa: ASSSTGGATAF
v_gene: TRBV10-3; j_gene: TRBJ1-1; abundance: NA; CDR3aa: AIRTGMNTEAF
v_gene: TRBV9; j_gene: TRBJ1-1; abundance: NA; CDR3aa: ASSPPADEAF
v_gene: TRBV2; j_gene: TRBJ1-1; abundance: NA; CDR3aa: ASSEGGNTEAF
v_gene: TRBV7-9; j_gene: TRBJ1-2; abundance: NA; CDR3aa: ASSLNGQGHGYT
v_gene: TRBV2; j_gene: TRBJ2-1; abundance: NA; CDR3aa: ASRAPRGSYNEQF
v_gene: TRBV5-8; j_gene: TRBJ2-2; abundance: few; CDR3aa: ATLAGATNTGELF
v_gene: TRBV27; j_gene: TRBJ2-7; abundance: NA; CDR3aa: ASSYRQGYEQY
v_gene: TRBV11-3; j_gene: TRBJ2-2; abundance: NA; CDR3aa: ASSLVSGNTGELF
v_gene: TRBV4-1; j_gene: TRBJ2-7; abundance: NA; CDR3aa: ASSPSRDSHEQY
v_gene: TRBV28; j_gene: TRBJ1-6; abundance: NA; CDR3aa: ASTSPRASYNSPLH
v_gene: TRBV12-3/TRBV12-4; j_gene: TRBJ2-3; abundance: NA; CDR3aa: ASSHSGTQY
v_gene: TRBV29-1; j_gene: TRBJ1-1; abundance: NA; CDR3aa: SVEVQARVNTEAF
v_gene: TRBV27; j_gene: TRBJ1-1; abundance: NA; CDR3aa: ASSSGVNTEAF
v_gene: TRBV27; j_gene: TRBJ1-1; abundance: NA; CDR3aa: ASSLGNRGSNTEAF
v_gene: TRBV11-3; j_gene: TRBJ1-2; abundance: NA; CDR3aa: ASSLVRFYGYT
v_gene: TRBV4-2; j_gene: TRBJ2-3; abundance: NA; CDR3aa: ASSQEITGHPEGADPDTQY
v_gene: TRBV6-5; j_gene: TRBJ1-4; abundance: NA; CDR3aa: ASRRTGGDEKLF
v_gene: TRBV25-1; j_gene: TRBJ2-7; abundance: NA; CDR3aa: ASSTGTNYEQY
v_gene: TRBV4-2; j_gene: TRBJ2-6; abundance: few; CDR3aa: ASSPRTDGTGANVLT